This entry is about one TCR beta chain. Its antigen is not identified. This specimen belongs to a study of beta chain features in type 1 diabetes. Whole-study results and caveats: Patients with Type 1 diabetes showed moderately but significantly shorter TCRB CDR3s in all four CD4+ subsets. Patients showed naive, central memory and Treg TCRB repertoires that appeared more similar than those of healthy donors.

Expressed TCRB transcripts were sequenced because the isolated RNA had all been reverse transcribed beforehand. Profiling relied on immunoSEQ multiplex PCR, and the TCRdb table lists in-frame clones only, not all of them. The sample gives about 300,000 clones, roughly 14% of which show up once; about 0.016% is in the top ten. One heparinised draw of blood, averaging about 120 mL, came from each donor. Central memory, naive, regulatory and stem cell-like memory CD4+ cells were sorted by CD45RO/CCR7/CD25/CD127/CD95/CD27. The CDR3 is 14 amino acids. J lost 11 bases, V lost 5 bases, and 12 bases had no gene match. The germline V gene has CDR1 SGHTA and CDR2 FQGNSA.

This sequence was found in a young woman with type 1 diabetes. Sequencing was performed on naive CD4+ T cells from blood. The chain links TRBV7-2 to TRBJ2-5; 9 nucleotides match TRBD1. For the CDR3, the DNA is TGTGCCAGCAGCGTACCGGGACAGGGTAGGGAGCAGTACTTC. This gives the protein CASSVPGQGREQYF.